These T cell receptor beta chains were read from a single sample in a study of shared clonotypes between healthy human individuals. Method: immunoSEQ multiplex PCR; TCRdb's copy keeps in-frame clones and lacks some. The repertoire holds around 240,000 clones, with 65% as singletons. The sample taken for sequencing was memory CD4+ T cells sorted from blood. The receptors derive from a man aged 25-45 years in good health. The CDR3 runs from the conserved cysteine through the conserved F or W. A D gene is named only where the DNA matches it firmly. Size is omitted from some rows. Given values are once, few, many or a class for expanded clones.

j_call: TRBJ1-2; d_call: -; v_call: TRBV28; clone_size: -; cdr3_aa: CATRNNYGYTF; cdr3_nt: TGTGCCACCCGGAATAACTATGGCTACACCTTC
j_call: TRBJ2-5; d_call: TRBD2; v_call: TRBV10-2; clone_size: -; cdr3_aa: CASRHSSRTRIQYF; cdr3_nt: TGCGCCAGCAGACACAGCTCTCGGACTAGAATCCAGTACTTC
j_call: TRBJ1-1; d_call: -; v_call: TRBV19; clone_size: few; cdr3_aa: CASSISLRGTEAFF; cdr3_nt: TGTGCCAGTAGTATCTCACTTAGAGGCACTGAAGCTTTCTTT
j_call: TRBJ2-5; d_call: -; v_call: TRBV7-2; clone_size: -; cdr3_aa: CASTGVSGSSQETQYF; cdr3_nt: TGTGCCAGCACTGGGGTGAGCGGTTCTTCCCAAGAGACCCAGTACTTC
j_call: TRBJ1-2; d_call: -; v_call: TRBV21-1; clone_size: -; cdr3_aa: CASSKALKLYRGHYGYTF; cdr3_nt: TGTGCCAGCAGCAAGGCTCTAAAATTATACAGGGGGCACTATGGCTACACCTTC
j_call: TRBJ2-1; d_call: -; v_call: TRBV11-2; clone_size: -; cdr3_aa: CASSLLGYNEQFF; cdr3_nt: TGTGCCAGCAGCTTATTAGGATACAATGAGCAGTTCTTC
j_call: TRBJ2-5; d_call: TRBD2; v_call: TRBV30; clone_size: once; cdr3_aa: CAWSRTSGSQETQYF; cdr3_nt: TGTGCCTGGAGCCGGACTAGCGGCTCACAAGAGACCCAGTACTTC
j_call: TRBJ2-1; d_call: -; v_call: TRBV28; clone_size: -; cdr3_aa: CASSLLMSGLNEQFF; cdr3_nt: TGTGCCAGCAGTTTATTGATGAGCGGACTCAATGAGCAGTTCTTC
j_call: TRBJ1-5; d_call: TRBD1; v_call: TRBV19; clone_size: -; cdr3_aa: CASSTRQGSNQPQHF; cdr3_nt: TGTGCCAGTAGTACCCGACAGGGAAGCAATCAGCCCCAGCATTTT
j_call: TRBJ1-1; d_call: -; v_call: TRBV28; clone_size: -; cdr3_aa: CASSGSGTEAFF; cdr3_nt: TGTGCCAGCAGTGGCTCTGGCACTGAAGCTTTCTTT
j_call: TRBJ2-5; d_call: TRBD2; v_call: TRBV5-4; clone_size: -; cdr3_aa: CASSLAGGSAGRETQYF; cdr3_nt: TGTGCCAGCAGCTTGGCGGGAGGCTCCGCTGGTCGAGAGACCCAGTACTTC
j_call: TRBJ2-5; d_call: TRBD1; v_call: TRBV2; clone_size: -; cdr3_aa: CANLGTGQETQYF; cdr3_nt: TGTGCCAACCTGGGGACAGGTCAAGAGACCCAGTACTTC
j_call: TRBJ1-3; d_call: -; v_call: TRBV18; clone_size: -; cdr3_aa: CASSPPSASSGNTIYF; cdr3_nt: TGTGCCAGCTCACCACCCTCGGCTTCCTCTGGAAACACCATATATTTT
j_call: TRBJ2-1; d_call: TRBD1; v_call: TRBV2; clone_size: -; cdr3_aa: CASNRDRGDNEQFF; cdr3_nt: TGTGCCAGCAACCGGGACAGGGGGGACAATGAGCAGTTCTTC
j_call: TRBJ2-3; d_call: -; v_call: TRBV11-2; clone_size: few; cdr3_aa: CASSVAGVPDTQYF; cdr3_nt: TGTGCCAGCAGTGTGGCAGGGGTGCCAGATACGCAGTATTTT
j_call: TRBJ2-5; d_call: -; v_call: TRBV5-1; clone_size: many; cdr3_aa: CASSIWAVQETQYF; cdr3_nt: TGCGCCAGCAGTATATGGGCAGTCCAAGAGACCCAGTACTTC
j_call: TRBJ1-3; d_call: -; v_call: TRBV9; clone_size: -; cdr3_aa: CASSAQFAGNTIYF; cdr3_nt: TGTGCCAGCAGCGCCCAGTTTGCTGGAAACACCATATATTTT
j_call: TRBJ1-5; d_call: -; v_call: TRBV7-9; clone_size: -; cdr3_aa: CASSLIPGQPQHF; cdr3_nt: TGTGCCAGCAGCTTAATTCCAGGTCAGCCCCAGCATTTT